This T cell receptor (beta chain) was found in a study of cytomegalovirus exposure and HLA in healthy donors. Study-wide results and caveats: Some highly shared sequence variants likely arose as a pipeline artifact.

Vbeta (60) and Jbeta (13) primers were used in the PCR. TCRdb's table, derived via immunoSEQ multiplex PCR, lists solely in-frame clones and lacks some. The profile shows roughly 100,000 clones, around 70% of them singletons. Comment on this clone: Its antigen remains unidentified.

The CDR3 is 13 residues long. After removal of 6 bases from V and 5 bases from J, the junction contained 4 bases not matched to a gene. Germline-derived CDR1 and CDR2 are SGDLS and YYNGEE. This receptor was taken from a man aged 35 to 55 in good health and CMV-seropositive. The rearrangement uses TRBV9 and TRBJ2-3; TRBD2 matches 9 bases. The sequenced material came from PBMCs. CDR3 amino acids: CASKAGGGDTQYF. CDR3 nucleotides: TGTGCCAGCAAAGCGGGAGGAGGAGATACGCAGTATTTT.